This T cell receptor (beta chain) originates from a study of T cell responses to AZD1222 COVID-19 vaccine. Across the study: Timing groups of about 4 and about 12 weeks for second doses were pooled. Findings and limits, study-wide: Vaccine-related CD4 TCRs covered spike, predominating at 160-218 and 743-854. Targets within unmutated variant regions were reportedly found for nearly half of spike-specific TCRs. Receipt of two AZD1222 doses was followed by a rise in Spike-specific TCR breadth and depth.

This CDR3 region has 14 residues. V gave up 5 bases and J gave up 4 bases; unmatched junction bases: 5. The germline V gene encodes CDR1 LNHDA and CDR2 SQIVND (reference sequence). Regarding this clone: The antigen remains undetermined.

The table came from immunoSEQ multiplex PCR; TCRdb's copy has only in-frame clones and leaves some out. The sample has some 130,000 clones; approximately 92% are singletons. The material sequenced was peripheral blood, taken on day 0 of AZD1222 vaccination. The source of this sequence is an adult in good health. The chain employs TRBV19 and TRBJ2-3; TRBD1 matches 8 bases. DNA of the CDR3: TGTGCCAGTAGTCCCAGGACAGGGTCAGATACGCAGTATTTT. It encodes CASSPRTGSDTQYF.